Below are 12 T cell receptor beta chains sequenced from a single sample in a study of cytomegalovirus exposure and HLA in healthy donors. 13 Jbeta primers and 60 Vbeta primers were used for the PCR. Method: immunoSEQ multiplex PCR; TCRdb's copy keeps in-frame clones and lacks some. The sample table sets out about 77,000 clones. The sequenced material came from PBMCs. Receptors were obtained from a man aged 50 to 59 in good health and CMV-seropositive.

The rearrangement links TRBV6-6 to TRBJ1-6, with D uncertain. The V and J ends lost 4 bases and 8 bases respectively, with 15 bases between them. CDR3 length equals 15 residues. The germline V gene encodes CDR1 MNHNY and CDR2 SVGAGI (reference sequence). The CDR3 region is CASSSPTLSYSPLHF. The CDR3 DNA reads as TGTGCCAGCAGTTCCCCGACACTGAGTTATTCACCCCTCCACTTT.

For the CDR3, the DNA is TGTGCCAGCAGGCCGGGACAGGGGTGGGGTGAGCAGTTCTTC. This sequence encodes CASRPGQGWGEQFF. V is TRBV6-1 and J is TRBJ2-1; TRBD1 agrees at 10 bases. V lost 6 bases, J lost 9 bases, and 8 bases stayed unmatched. Germline CDR1 MNHNS, CDR2 SASEGT. The length of the CDR3 is 14 residues.

V is TRBV6-1 and J is TRBJ2-7; the match to TRBD1 covers 7 bases. V was clipped by 4 bases and J by 6 bases; unmatched bases: 9. This CDR3 spans 14 amino acids. Per the germline V gene, CDR1 is MNHNS and CDR2 is SASEGT. Written as DNA, the CDR3 is TGTGCCAGCAGTGTAGGGGACAGTTTACTCGAGCAGTACTTC. This gives the protein CASSVGDSLLEQYF.

The rearrangement joins TRBV19 to TRBJ1-1; tentative D call: TRBD1 (5 bases). The CDR3 loop spans 12 amino acids. Between the trimmed V and J ends, which lost 6 bases and 1 base, there was a span of 6 bases. Germline CDR1 reads LNHDA; CDR2 reads SQIVND (reference sequence). CDR3 sequence (DNA): TGTGCCAGTAGAGGGGCGAACACTGAAGCTTTCTTT. Encoded protein: CASRGANTEAFF.

The J gene is TRBJ2-2, the V gene TRBV2; TRBD1 agrees at 8 bases. The germline V gene has CDR1 SNHLY and CDR2 FYNNEI. V trimming: 9 bases; J trimming: 3 bases; junction bases outside the gene matches: 6. The CDR3 is 14 residues long. CDR3: CASSRDRYTGELFF. Here the CDR3 DNA reads TGTGCCAGTAGCCGGGACAGGTACACCGGGGAGCTGTTTTTT.

The chain joins TRBV2 to TRBJ2-7; weak D call: TRBD2 (6 bases). Trimming pared 6 bases from V and 4 bases from J, leaving 19 bases between. Germline V gene data show CDR1 as SNHLY and CDR2 as FYNNEI. The CDR3 is made up of 15 amino acids. The CDR3 sequence: CASSPRWGETYEQYV. Here the CDR3 DNA reads TGTGCCAGCAGCCCCCGATGGGGGGAGACTTACGAGCAGTACGTC.

CDR3 sequence: CASSGEGEAFF. CDR3 DNA sequence: TGTGCCAGCAGTGGAGAGGGCGAAGCTTTCTTT. This chain uses TRBV6-1 with TRBJ1-1, with D hard to call. Per germline, CDR1 MNHNS and CDR2 SASEGT. This CDR3 contains 11 residues. V was cut by 4 bases and J by 8 bases, with 8 bases left in between.

The V and J genes are TRBV7-8 and TRBJ2-2; D is possibly TRBD2 (7 bases). Germline V gene sequence: CDR1 SGHVS, CDR2 FQNEAQ. Between the trimmed V and J ends, which lost 5 bases and 7 bases, there was a span of 20 bases. The CDR3 loop spans 16 amino acids. The CDR3 bases are TGTGCCAGCAGCCCCGCGTTTGGGGGGGCGGGCGGGGAGCTGTTTTTT. Translated: CASSPAFGGAGGELFF.

The CDR3 is CASSSGLGGYTF. CDR3 sequence (DNA): TGCGCCAGCAGCTCGGGACTGGGGGGCTACACCTTC. The J gene is TRBJ1-2, the V gene TRBV5-1, with D possibly being TRBD1 (5 bases). Germline V gene sequence: CDR1 SGHRS, CDR2 YFSETQ. V shed 3 bases and J shed 8 bases, with 11 bases lying between them. The length of the CDR3 is 12 residues.

The rearrangement uses TRBV6-1 and TRBJ1-1; TRBD1 matches at 12 bases. CDR3 size: 15 residues. V shed 3 bases, J shed 10 bases, and the junction held 9 bases outside the gene matches. CDR1 MNHNS and CDR2 SASEGT come from the germline V gene. The DNA for the CDR3 is TGTGCCAGCAGTGACGACCGGGACAGGGGGCGCAGAGCTTTCTTT. Amino acid sequence: CASSDDRDRGRRAFF.

J is TRBJ2-5 and V is TRBV6-5, with D perhaps TRBD1 (6 bases). This CDR3 has 14 residues. Per germline, CDR1 MNHEY and CDR2 SVGAGI. The V and J ends lost 10 bases and 1 base respectively, with 16 bases between them. The CDR3: CATSGAPTQETQYF. The CDR3 coding sequence is TGTGCCACTTCAGGGGCTCCAACCCAAGAGACCCAGTACTTC.

This chain connects TRBV5-1 to TRBJ1-1; 7 bases align to TRBD1. Germline CDR1 and CDR2: SGHRS and YFSETQ. The CDR3 consists of 15 residues. The J segment lost 2 bases and the V segment lost 4 bases, leaving 8 bases of the junction unmatched. This chain's CDR3 is CASSPSGGINTEAFF. The DNA of the CDR3 is TGCGCCAGCAGCCCCTCAGGGGGTATAAACACTGAAGCTTTCTTT.